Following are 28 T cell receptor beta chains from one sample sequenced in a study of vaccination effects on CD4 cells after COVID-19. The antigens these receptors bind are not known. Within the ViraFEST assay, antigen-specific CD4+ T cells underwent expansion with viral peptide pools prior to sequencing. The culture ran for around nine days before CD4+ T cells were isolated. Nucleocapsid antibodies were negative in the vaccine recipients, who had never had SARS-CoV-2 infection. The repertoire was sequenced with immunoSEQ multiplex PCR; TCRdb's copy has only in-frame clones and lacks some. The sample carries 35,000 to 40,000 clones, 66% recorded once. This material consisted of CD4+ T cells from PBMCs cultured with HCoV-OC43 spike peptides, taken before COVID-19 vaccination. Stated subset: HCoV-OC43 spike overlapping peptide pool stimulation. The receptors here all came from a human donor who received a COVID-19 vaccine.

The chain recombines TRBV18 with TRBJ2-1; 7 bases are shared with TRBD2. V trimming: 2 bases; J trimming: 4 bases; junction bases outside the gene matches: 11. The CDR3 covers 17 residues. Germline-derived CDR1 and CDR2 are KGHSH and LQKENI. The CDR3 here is CASSPLGLPFGYNEQFF. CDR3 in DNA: TGTGCCAGCTCACCATTGGGACTACCATTTGGATACAATGAGCAGTTCTTC.

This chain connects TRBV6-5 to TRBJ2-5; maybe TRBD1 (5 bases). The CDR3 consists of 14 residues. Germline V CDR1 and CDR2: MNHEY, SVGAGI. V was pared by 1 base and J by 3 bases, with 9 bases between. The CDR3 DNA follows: TGTGCCAGCAGTTACTTAGACAGAAAAGAGACCCAGTACTTC. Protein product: CASSYLDRKETQYF.

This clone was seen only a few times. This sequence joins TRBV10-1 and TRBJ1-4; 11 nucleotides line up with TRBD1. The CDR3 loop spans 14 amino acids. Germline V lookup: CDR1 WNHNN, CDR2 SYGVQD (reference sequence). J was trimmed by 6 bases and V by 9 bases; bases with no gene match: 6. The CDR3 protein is CARGQGDGDEKLFF. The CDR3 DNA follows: TGCGCCAGGGGACAGGGGGACGGTGATGAAAAACTGTTTTTT.

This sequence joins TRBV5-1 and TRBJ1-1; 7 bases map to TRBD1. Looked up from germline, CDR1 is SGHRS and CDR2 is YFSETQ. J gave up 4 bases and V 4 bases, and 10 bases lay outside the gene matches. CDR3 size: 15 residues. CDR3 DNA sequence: TGCGCCAGCAGCCCTTACGACAGGGACGCCACTGAAGCTTTCTTT. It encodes CASSPYDRDATEAFF.

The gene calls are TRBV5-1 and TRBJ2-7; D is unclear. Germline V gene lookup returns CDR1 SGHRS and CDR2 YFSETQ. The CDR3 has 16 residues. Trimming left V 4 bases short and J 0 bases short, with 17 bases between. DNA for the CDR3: TGCGCCAGCAGCCCGACTCCTACAGTACTCTCCTACGAGCAGTACTTC. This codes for CASSPTPTVLSYEQYF. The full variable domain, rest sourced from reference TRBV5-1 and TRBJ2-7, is KAGVTQTPRYLIKTRGQQVTLSCSPISGHRSVSWYQQTPGQGLQFLFEYFSETQRNKGNFPGRFSGRQFSNSRSEMNVSTLELGDSALYLCASSPTPTVLSYEQYFGPGTRLTVT.

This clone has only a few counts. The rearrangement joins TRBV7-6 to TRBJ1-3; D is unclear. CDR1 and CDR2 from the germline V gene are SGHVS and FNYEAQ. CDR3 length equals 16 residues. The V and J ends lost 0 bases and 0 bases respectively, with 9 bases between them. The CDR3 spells CASSLAGRSSGNTIYF. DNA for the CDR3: TGTGCCAGCAGCTTAGCAGGACGGAGCTCTGGAAACACCATATATTTT.

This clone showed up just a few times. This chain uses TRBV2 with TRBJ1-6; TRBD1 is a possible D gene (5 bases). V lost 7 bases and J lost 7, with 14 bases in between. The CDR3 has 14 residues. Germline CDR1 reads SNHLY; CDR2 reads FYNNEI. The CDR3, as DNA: TGTGCCAGCAAGATCCGGGAGGGGAATTCACCCCTCCACTTT. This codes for CASKIREGNSPLHF.

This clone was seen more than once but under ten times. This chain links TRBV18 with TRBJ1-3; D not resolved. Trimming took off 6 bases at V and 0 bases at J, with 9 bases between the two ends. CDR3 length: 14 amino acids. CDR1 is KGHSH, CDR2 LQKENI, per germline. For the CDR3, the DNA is TGTGCCAGCTCCGAACAGAGCTCTGGAAACACCATATATTTT. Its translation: CASSEQSSGNTIYF.

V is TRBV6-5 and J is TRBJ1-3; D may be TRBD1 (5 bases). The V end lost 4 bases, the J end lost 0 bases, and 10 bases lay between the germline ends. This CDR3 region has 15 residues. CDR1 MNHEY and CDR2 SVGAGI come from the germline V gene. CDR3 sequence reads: CASSSARGSGNTIYF. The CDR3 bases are TGTGCCAGCAGTTCCGCTAGGGGCTCTGGAAACACCATATATTTT.

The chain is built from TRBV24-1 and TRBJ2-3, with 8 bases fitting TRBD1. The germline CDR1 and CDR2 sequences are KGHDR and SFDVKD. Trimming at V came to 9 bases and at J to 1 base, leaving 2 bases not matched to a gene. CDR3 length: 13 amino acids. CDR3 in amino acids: CATEGQGTDTQYF. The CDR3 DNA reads TGTGCCACCGAGGGACAGGGCACAGATACGCAGTATTTT.

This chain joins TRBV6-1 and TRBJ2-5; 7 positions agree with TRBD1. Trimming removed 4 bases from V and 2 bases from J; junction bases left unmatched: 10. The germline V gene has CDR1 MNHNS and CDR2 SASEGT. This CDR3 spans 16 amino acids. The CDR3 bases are TGTGCCAGCAGTGTGTTCCGAGGGACAGATCAAGAGACCCAGTACTTC. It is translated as CASSVFRGTDQETQYF.

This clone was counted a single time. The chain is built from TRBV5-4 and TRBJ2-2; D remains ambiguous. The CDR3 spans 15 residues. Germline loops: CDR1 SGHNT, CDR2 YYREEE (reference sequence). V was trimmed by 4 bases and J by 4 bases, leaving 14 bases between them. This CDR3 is CASSQPTDSTGELFF. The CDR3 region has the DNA TGTGCCAGCAGCCAACCGACCGATTCCACCGGGGAGCTGTTTTTT.

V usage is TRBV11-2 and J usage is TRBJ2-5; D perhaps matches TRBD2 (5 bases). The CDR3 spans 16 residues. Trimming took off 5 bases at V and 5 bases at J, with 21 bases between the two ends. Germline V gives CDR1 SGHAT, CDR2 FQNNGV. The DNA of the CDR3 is TGTGCCAGCAGCCCTACCCGGGGTGAGGCTGGCGAGACCCAGTACTTC. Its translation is CASSPTRGEAGETQYF.

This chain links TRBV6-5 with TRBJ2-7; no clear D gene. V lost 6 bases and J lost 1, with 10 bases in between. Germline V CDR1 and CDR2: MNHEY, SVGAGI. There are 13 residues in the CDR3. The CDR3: CASSLDGSYEQYF. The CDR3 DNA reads TGTGCCAGCAGCCTGGACGGATCCTACGAGCAGTACTTC.

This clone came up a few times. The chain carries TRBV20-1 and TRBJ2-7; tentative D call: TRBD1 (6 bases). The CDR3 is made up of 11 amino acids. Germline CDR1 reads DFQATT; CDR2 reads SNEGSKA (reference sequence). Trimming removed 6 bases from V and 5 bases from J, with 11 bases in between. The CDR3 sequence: CSALQGNEQYF. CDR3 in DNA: TGCAGTGCATTACAGGGTAACGAGCAGTACTTC.

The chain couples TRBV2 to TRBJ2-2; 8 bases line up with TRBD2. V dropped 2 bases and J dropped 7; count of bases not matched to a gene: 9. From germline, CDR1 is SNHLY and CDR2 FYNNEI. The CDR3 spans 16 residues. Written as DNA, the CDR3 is TGTGCCAGCAGTGAAATTTCGGGGGGGCTTATCGGGGAGCTGTTTTTT. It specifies CASSEISGGLIGELFF.

Written as DNA, the CDR3 is TGTGCCACCAGTGATGGGCAGTTGGAGACCCAGTACTTC. Protein: CATSDGQLETQYF. The V and J genes are TRBV24-1 and TRBJ2-5; no clear D gene. CDR3 length: 13 amino acids. The germline V gene encodes CDR1 KGHDR and CDR2 SFDVKD. The V gene lost 3 bases and the J gene lost 5 bases, with 9 bases spanning the gap.

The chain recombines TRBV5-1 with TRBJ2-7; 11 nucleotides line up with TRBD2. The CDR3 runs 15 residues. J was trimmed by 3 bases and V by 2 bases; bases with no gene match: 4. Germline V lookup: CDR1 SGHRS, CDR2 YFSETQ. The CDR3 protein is CASSLLAGADYEQYF. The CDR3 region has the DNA TGCGCCAGCAGCTTACTAGCGGGGGCCGACTACGAGCAGTACTTC.

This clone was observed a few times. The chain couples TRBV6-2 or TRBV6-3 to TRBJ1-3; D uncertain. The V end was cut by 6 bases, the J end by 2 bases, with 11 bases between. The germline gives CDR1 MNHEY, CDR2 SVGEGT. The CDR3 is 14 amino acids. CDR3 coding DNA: TGTGCCAGCAGCCCCATATTCACTGGAAACACCATATATTTT. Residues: CASSPIFTGNTIYF.

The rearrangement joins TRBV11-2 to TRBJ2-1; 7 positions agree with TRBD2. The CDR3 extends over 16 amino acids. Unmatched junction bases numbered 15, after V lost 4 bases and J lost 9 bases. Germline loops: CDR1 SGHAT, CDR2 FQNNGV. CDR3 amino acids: CASSSIVISGGPEQFF. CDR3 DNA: TGTGCCAGCAGCTCAATAGTAATCTCGGGGGGTCCTGAGCAGTTCTTC.

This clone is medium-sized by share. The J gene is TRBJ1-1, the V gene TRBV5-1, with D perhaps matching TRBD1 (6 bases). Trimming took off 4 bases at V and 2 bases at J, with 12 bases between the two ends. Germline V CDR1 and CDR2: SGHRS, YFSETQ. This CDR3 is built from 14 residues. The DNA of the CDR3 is TGCGCCAGCAGCGAGCAGGGGATCAACACTGAAGCTTTCTTT. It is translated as CASSEQGINTEAFF.

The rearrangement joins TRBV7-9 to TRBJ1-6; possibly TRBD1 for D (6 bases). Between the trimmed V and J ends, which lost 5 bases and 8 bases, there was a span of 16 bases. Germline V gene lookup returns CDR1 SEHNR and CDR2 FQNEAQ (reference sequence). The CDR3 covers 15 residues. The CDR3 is CASSPSGQNYSPLHF. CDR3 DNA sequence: TGTGCCAGCAGCCCCAGTGGACAGAACTATTCACCCCTCCACTTT.

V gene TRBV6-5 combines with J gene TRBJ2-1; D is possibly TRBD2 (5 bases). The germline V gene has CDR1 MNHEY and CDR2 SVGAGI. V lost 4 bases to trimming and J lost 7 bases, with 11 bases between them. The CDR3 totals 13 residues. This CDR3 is CASSFPLANEQFF. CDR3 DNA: TGTGCCAGCAGTTTTCCGCTAGCAAATGAGCAGTTCTTC.

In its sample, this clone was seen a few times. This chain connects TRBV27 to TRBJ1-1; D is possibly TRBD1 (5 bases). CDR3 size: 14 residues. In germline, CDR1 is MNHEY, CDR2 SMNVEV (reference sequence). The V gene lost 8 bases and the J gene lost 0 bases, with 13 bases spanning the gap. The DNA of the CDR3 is TGTGCCAGCGGGGGGACCCAACTGAACACTGAAGCTTTCTTT. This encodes CASGGTQLNTEAFF.

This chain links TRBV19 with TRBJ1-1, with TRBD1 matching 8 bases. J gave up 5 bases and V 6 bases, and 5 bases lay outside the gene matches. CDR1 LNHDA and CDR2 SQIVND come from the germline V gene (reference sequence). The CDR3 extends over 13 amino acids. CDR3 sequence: CASSTQGGTEAFF. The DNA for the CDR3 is TGTGCCAGTAGCACACAGGGGGGGACTGAAGCTTTCTTT.

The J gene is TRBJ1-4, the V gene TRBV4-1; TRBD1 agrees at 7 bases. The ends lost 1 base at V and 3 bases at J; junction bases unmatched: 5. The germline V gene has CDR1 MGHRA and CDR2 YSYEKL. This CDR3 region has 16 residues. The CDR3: CASSQVGGTANEKLFF. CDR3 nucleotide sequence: TGCGCCAGCAGCCAAGTGGGAGGGACAGCTAATGAAAAACTGTTTTTT.

CDR3 residues: CASKVAGEHNEQFF. The CDR3 DNA is TGTGCCAGCAAGGTTGCGGGAGAACACAATGAGCAGTTCTTC. The genes are TRBV11-2 and TRBJ2-1, with 7 bases aligning to TRBD2. The J segment lost 5 bases and the V segment lost 7 bases, leaving 8 bases of the junction unmatched. Germline V gene data show CDR1 as SGHAT and CDR2 as FQNNGV. The CDR3 extends over 14 amino acids.

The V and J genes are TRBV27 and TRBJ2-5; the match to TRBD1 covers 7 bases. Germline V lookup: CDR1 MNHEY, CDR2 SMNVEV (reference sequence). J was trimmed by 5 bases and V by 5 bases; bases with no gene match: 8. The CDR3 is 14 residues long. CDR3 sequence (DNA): TGTGCCAGCAGTAAGACAGGGTCCGGGGAGACCCAGTACTTC. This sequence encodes CASSKTGSGETQYF.